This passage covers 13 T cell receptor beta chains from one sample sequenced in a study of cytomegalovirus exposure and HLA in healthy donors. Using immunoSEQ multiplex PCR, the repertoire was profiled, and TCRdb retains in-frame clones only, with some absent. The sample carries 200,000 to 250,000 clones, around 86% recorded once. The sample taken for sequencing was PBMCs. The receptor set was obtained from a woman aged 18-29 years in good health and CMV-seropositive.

The CDR3, as DNA: TGTGCCAGCAGCTTTTTTGTAAGACAAGGGACAGGGGGAAGTTGGCAGTACTTC. Amino acid sequence: CASSFFVRQGTGGSWQYF. The rearrangement joins TRBV7-9 to TRBJ2-7, with 11 bases matching TRBD1. The ends lost 3 bases at V and 9 bases at J; junction bases unmatched: 19. CDR1 SEHNR and CDR2 FQNEAQ come from the germline V gene (reference sequence). This CDR3 contains 18 residues. The whole variable domain, filled in from reference TRBV7-9 and TRBJ2-7, reads DTGVSQNPRHKITKRGQNVTFRCDPISEHNRLYWYRQTLGQGPEFLTYFQNEAQLEKSRLLSDRFSAERPKGSFSTLEIQRTEQGDSAMYLCASSFFVRQGTGGSWQYFGPGTRLTVT.

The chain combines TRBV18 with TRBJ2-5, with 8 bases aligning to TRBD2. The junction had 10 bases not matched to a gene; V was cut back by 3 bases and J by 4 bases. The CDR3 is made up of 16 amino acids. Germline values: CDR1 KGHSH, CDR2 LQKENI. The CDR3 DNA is TGTGCCAGCTCACCCCTTCGGACTAGCCAACTAGAGACCCAGTACTTC. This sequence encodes CASSPLRTSQLETQYF.

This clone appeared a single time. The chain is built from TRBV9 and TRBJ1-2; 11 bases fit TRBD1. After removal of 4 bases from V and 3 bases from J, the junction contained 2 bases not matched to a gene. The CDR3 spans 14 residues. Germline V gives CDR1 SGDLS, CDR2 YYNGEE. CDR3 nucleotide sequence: TGTGCCAGCAGCCCGGGACAGGGGGACTATGGCTACACCTTC. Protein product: CASSPGQGDYGYTF.

The CDR3 sequence is CSATGGGGSDTQYF. DNA for the CDR3: TGCAGCGCAACCGGGGGGGGTGGATCAGATACGCAGTATTTT. The V gene is TRBV29-1, the J gene TRBJ2-3, with 8 bases identical to TRBD2. V gave up 7 bases and J gave up 4 bases; unmatched junction bases: 10. The CDR3 has 14 residues. CDR1 is SQVTM, CDR2 ANQGSEA, per germline.

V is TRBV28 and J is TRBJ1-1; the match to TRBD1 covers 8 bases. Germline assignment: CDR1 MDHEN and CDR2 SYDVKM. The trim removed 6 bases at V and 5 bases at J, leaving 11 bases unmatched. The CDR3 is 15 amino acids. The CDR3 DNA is TGTGCCAGCAGGGGAACTGCAGGGGGCCGGACTGAAGCTTTCTTT. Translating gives CASRGTAGGRTEAFF.

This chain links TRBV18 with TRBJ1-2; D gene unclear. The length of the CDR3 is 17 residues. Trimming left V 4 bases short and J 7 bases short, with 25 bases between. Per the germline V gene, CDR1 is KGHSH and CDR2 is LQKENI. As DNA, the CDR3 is TGTGCCAGCTCACGCTCTGACTCAGTGGGGAGGAACACTGGCTACACCTTC. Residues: CASSRSDSVGRNTGYTF.

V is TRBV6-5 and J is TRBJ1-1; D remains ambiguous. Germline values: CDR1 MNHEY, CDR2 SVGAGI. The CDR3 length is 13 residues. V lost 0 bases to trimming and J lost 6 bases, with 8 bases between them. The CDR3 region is CASSYSKGAEAFF. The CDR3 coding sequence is TGTGCCAGCAGTTACTCCAAAGGAGCTGAAGCTTTCTTT.

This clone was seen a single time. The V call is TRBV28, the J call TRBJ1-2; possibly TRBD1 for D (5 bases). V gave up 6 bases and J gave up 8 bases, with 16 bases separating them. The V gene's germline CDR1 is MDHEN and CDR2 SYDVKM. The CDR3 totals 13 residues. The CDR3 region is CASSDRAGPGYTF. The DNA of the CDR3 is TGTGCCAGCAGCGATAGGGCGGGGCCCGGCTACACCTTC.

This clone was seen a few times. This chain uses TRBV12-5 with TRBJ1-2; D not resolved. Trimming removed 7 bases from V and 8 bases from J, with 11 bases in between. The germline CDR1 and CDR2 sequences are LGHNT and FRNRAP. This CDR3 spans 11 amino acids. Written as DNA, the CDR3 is TGTGCTAGTGTTGCAGGCGGGGGCTACACCTTC. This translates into CASVAGGGYTF.

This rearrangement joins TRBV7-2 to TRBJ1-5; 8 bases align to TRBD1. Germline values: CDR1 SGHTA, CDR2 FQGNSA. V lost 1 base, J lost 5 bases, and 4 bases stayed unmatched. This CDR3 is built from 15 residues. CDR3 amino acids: CASSLDRGSDQPQHF. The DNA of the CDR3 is TGTGCCAGCAGCTTAGACAGGGGGTCTGATCAGCCCCAGCATTTT.

CDR3 amino acids: CASSETGAETQYF. The CDR3 DNA sequence: TGTGCCAGCAGCGAAACAGGGGCAGAGACCCAGTACTTC. The rearrangement links TRBV5-6 to TRBJ2-5, with 7 bases matching TRBD1. V was clipped by 4 bases and J by 4 bases; unmatched bases: 4. Per germline, CDR1 SGHDT and CDR2 YYEEEE. The CDR3 runs 13 residues.

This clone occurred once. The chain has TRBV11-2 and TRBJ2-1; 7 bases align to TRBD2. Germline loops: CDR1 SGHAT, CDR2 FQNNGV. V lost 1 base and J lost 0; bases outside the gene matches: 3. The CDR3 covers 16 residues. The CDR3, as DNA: TGTGCCAGCAGCTTAGGGGGGGGGATCTCCTACAATGAGCAGTTCTTC. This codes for CASSLGGGISYNEQFF.

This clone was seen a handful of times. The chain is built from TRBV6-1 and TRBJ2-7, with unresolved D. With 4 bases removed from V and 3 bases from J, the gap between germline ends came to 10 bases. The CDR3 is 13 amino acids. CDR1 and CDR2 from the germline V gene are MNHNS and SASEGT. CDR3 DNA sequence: TGTGCCAGCAGTGCGAGCAGACTCTACGAGCAGTACTTC. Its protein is CASSASRLYEQYF.